This TCR beta chain stems from a study of blood T cell repertoires in COVID-19. V lost 4 bases to trimming and J lost 0 bases; unmatched junction nucleotides: 7. The germline CDR1 and CDR2 sequences are SGHNT and YYREEE (reference sequence). The CDR3 has 16 residues. TCRdb keeps only in-frame clones here, not all; method: immunoSEQ multiplex PCR. The data contain under 350,000 clones, more than 75% of them seen just once; the ten biggest clones take up less than 4.5%. The sequenced sample was PBMCs or T cells enriched from blood (not recorded which). This clonotype was sampled from a man between 25 and 39 years old who had recovered from COVID-19. This chain connects TRBV5-4 to TRBJ2-3; 8 bases are a match to TRBD2. In DNA, the CDR3 is TGTGCCAGCAGCCCGGCGGGGGGAACTAGCACAGATACGCAGTATTTT. Its protein product is CASSPAGGTSTDTQYF.